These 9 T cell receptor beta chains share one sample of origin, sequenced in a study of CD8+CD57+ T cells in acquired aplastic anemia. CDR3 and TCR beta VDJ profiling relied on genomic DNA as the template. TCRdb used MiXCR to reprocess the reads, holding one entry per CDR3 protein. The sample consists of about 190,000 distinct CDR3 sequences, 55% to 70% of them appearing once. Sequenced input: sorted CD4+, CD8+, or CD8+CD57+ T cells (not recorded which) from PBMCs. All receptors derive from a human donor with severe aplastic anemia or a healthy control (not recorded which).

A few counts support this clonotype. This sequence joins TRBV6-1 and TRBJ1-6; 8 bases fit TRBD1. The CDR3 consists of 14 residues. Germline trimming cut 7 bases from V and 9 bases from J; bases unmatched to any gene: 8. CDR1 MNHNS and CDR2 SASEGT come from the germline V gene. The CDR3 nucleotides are TGTGCCAGCACCGAGGGAACAGGGGGTTCACCCCTCCACTTT. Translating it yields CASTEGTGGSPLHF.

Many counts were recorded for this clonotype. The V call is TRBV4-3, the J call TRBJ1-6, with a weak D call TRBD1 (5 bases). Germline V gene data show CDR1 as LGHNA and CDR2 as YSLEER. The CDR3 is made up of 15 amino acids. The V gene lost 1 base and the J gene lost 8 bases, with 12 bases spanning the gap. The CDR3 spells CASSQGRGGDSPLHF. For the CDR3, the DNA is TGCGCCAGCAGCCAAGGGCGGGGCGGGGATTCACCCCTCCACTTT.

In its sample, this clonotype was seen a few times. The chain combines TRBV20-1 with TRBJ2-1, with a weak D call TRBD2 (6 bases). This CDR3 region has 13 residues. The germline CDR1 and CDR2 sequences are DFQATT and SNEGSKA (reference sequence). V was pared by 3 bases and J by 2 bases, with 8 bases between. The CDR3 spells CSASGGTYNEQFF. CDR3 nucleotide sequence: TGCAGTGCTAGCGGGGGAACCTACAATGAGCAGTTCTTC.

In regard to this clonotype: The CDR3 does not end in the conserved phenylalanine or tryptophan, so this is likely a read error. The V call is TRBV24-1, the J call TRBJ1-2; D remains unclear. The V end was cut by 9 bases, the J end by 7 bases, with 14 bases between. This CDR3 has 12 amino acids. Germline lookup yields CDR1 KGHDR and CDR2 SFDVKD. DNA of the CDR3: TGTGCCACCTATTGGACGGTCTGTGGCTACACCTGC. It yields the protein CATYWTVCGYTC.

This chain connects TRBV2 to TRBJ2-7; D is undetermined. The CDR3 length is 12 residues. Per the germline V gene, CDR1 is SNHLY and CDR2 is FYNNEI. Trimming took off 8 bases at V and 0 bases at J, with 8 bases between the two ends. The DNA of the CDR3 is TGTGCCAGCGCGACACTCTCCTACGAGCAGTACTTC. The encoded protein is CASATLSYEQYF.

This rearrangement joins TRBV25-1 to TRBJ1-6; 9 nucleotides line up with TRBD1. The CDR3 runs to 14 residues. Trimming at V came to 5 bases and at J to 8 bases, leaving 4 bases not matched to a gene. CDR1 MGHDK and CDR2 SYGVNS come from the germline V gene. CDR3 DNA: TGTGCCAGCAGTCCGACAGGGGGTCATTCACCCCTCCACTTT. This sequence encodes CASSPTGGHSPLHF.

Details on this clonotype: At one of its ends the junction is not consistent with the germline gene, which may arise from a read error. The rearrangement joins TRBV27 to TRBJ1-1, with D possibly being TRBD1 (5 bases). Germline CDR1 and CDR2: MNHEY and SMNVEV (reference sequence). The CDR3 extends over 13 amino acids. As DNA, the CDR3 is TGTGCCAGCAGTTTTCAGGGTGGGCCTGAAGCTCTCTTT. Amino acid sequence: CASSFQGGPEALF.

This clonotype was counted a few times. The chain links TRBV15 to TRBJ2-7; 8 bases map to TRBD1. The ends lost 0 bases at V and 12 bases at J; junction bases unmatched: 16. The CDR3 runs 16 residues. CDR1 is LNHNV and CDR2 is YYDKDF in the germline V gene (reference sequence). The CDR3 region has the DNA TGTGCCACCAGCAGAGATGGGACAGGTGGTGTCGGTCAGATGTACTTC. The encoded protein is CATSRDGTGGVGQMYF.

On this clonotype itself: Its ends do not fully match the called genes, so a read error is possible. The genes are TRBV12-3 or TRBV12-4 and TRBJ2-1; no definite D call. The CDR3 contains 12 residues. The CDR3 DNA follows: TGTGCCAGCACCCAATCCTACAGTGAGCAGTTCTTC. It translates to CASTQSYSEQFF.